Shown below are 10 T cell receptor beta chains from a single sample sequenced in a study of cytomegalovirus exposure and HLA in healthy donors. PCR was performed using 60 Vbeta and 13 Jbeta primers. Libraries were prepared by immunoSEQ multiplex PCR; TCRdb keeps only in-frame clonotypes and omits some of them. This sample has roughly 120,000 clones; about two thirds occur once, and the top ten carry approximately 4.3%. The source material was PBMCs. Every receptor here comes from a man in his 60s in good health and CMV-seropositive.

This clone showed up just a few times. J is TRBJ1-2 and V is TRBV28, with TRBD1 matching over 7 bases. The CDR3 contains 14 residues. With V trimmed by 6 bases and J by 4 bases, 8 bases remained unmatched. The germline V gene has CDR1 MDHEN and CDR2 SYDVKM. The CDR3 DNA sequence: TGTGCCAGCAGGGGGACAGCCAACCTCTATGGCTACACCTTC. This sequence encodes CASRGTANLYGYTF.

This clone was detected only a few times. The gene calls are TRBV4-1 and TRBJ2-7, with TRBD2 identical over 8 bases. The germline CDR1 and CDR2 sequences are MGHRA and YSYEKL. J gave up 3 bases and V 0 bases, and 7 bases lay outside the gene matches. The CDR3 consists of 16 residues. In DNA, the CDR3 is TGCGCCAGCAGCCAAGATTTCCGGGAGGGCGACTACGAGCAGTACTTC. Protein product: CASSQDFREGDYEQYF.

The J gene is TRBJ2-3, the V gene TRBV7-3, with D perhaps TRBD1 (5 bases). The CDR3 extends over 13 amino acids. V was cut by 2 bases and J by 5 bases, with 8 bases left in between. CDR1 SGHTA and CDR2 FQGTGA come from the germline V gene. CDR3 residues: CASSLEGEDTQYF. CDR3 nucleotide sequence: TGTGCCAGCAGCTTAGAAGGGGAAGATACGCAGTATTTT.

This chain connects TRBV4-1 to TRBJ2-2; 8 positions agree with TRBD2. Germline V CDR1 and CDR2: MGHRA, YSYEKL. CDR3 length: 15 amino acids. Germline trimming cut 4 bases from V and 5 bases from J; bases unmatched to any gene: 6. The CDR3 loop is CASSRDPGGTGELFF. In DNA form, the CDR3 reads TGCGCCAGCAGCCGGGACCCGGGGGGGACCGGGGAGCTGTTTTTT.

This clone showed up just once. The rearrangement uses TRBV7-8 and TRBJ2-1, with 7 bases lining up with TRBD2. J gave up 10 bases and V 4 bases, and 7 bases lay outside the gene matches. CDR3 size: 13 residues. Germline V lookup: CDR1 SGHVS, CDR2 FQNEAQ. CDR3 sequence (DNA): TGTGCCAGCAGCTCAATAGCGGGTGGAGAGCAGTTCTTC. Encoded protein: CASSSIAGGEQFF.

The chain is built from TRBV7-9 and TRBJ1-5, with D hard to call. CDR1 SEHNR and CDR2 FQNEAQ come from the germline V gene (reference sequence). Trimming left V 0 bases short and J 8 bases short, with 11 bases between. The CDR3 length is 14 residues. The CDR3 DNA is TGTGCCAGCAGCTTAGCGCGGTCGGGAAAGCCCCAGCATTTT. Translated: CASSLARSGKPQHF.

This sequence joins TRBV6-1 and TRBJ1-1; a possible D gene is TRBD1 (6 bases). The CDR3 loop spans 15 amino acids. Between the trimmed V and J ends, which lost 6 bases and 2 bases, there was a span of 16 bases. Germline V CDR1 and CDR2: MNHNS, SASEGT. The chain's CDR3 is CASRTTGRGNTEAFF. The CDR3, as DNA: TGTGCCAGCAGGACAACAGGGAGGGGAAACACTGAAGCTTTCTTT.

This clone was recorded once. The chain combines TRBV2 with TRBJ1-3; 7 bases are a match to TRBD1. This CDR3 has 15 amino acids. V was clipped by 4 bases and J by 2 bases; unmatched bases: 5. Germline V CDR1 and CDR2: SNHLY, FYNNEI. The CDR3 DNA reads TGTGCCAGCAGTGCCCAGGGGACAGCTGGAAACACCATATATTTT. Translated: CASSAQGTAGNTIYF.

V usage is TRBV27 and J usage is TRBJ1-5; no clear D gene. The CDR3 is made up of 15 amino acids. CDR1 and CDR2 from the germline V gene are MNHEY and SMNVEV (reference sequence). V was cut by 2 bases and J by 0 bases, with 8 bases left in between. CDR3: CASSLRAGSNQPQHF. The CDR3 DNA follows: TGTGCCAGCAGTTTAAGGGCGGGTAGCAATCAGCCCCAGCATTTT.

The V gene is TRBV7-8, the J gene TRBJ2-1; tentative D call: TRBD2 (6 bases). V was clipped by 7 bases and J by 0 bases, with 13 bases between them. The CDR3 contains 15 residues. Looked up from germline, CDR1 is SGHVS and CDR2 is FQNEAQ. The CDR3 loop reads CASIPSVSSYNEQFF. CDR3 DNA: TGTGCCAGCATACCTAGCGTGAGCTCCTACAATGAGCAGTTCTTC.